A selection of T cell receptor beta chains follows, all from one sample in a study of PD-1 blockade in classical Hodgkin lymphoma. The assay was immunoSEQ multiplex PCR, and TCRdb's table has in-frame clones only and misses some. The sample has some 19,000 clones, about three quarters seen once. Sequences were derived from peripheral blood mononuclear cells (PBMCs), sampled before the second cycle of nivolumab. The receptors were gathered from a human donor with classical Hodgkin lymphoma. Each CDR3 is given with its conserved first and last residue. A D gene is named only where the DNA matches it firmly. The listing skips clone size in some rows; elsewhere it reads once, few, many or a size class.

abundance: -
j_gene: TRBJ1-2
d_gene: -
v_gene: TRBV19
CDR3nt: TGTGCCAGTAGTATTCAAGGTTGGTCGGTCAGGGCGTCCTATGGCTACACCTTC
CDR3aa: CASSIQGWSVRASYGYTF

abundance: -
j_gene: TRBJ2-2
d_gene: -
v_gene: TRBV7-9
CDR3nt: TGTGCCAGCAGGTCGAAAACAGCGAACACCGGGGAGCTGTTTTTT
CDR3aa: CASRSKTANTGELFF

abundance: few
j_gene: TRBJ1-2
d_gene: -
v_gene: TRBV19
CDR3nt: TGTGCCAGTAAAGAAGGGGGCTACACCTTC
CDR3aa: CASKEGGYTF

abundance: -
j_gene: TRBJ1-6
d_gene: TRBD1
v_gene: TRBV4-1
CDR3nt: TGCGCCAGCAGCCATGACAGGGTCAAGGCCACCTATAATTCACCCCTCCACTTT
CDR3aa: CASSHDRVKATYNSPLHF

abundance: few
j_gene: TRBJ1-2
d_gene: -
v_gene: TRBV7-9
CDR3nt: TGTGCCAGCAGCTTAATGGACGCCTATGGCTACACCTTC
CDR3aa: CASSLMDAYGYTF

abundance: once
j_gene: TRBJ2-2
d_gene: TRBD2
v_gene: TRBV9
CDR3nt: TGTGCCAGCAGCGAGTCTAGCGGGACCACCGGGGAGCTGTTTTTT
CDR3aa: CASSESSGTTGELFF

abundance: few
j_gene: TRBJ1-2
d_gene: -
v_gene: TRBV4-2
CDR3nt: TGTGCCAGCAGCCAAGATAGAAGCGAGGGCTATGGCTACACCTTC
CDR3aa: CASSQDRSEGYGYTF

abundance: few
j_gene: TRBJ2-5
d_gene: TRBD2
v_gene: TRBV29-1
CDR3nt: TGCAGCGTTACTAGCGGGGGGGCAGGGGAGACCCAGTACTTC
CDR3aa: CSVTSGGAGETQYF

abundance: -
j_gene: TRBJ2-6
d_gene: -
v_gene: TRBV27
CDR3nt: TGTGCCAGCAGCCGATCAGGACTAAAAGGCTCTGGGGCCAACGTCCTGACTTTC
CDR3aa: CASSRSGLKGSGANVLTF

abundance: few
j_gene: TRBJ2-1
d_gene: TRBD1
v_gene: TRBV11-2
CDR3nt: TGTGCCAGCAGCTCTTACAGGGGGCCGTACAATGAGCAGTTCTTC
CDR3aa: CASSSYRGPYNEQFF

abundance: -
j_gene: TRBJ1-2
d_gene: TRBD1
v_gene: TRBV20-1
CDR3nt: TGCAGTGCTAGGGACAGGGGCGGCTACACCTTC
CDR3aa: CSARDRGGYTF

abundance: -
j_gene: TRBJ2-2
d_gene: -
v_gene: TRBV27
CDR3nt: TGTGCCAGCTGGCGGGGAGGGGAGCTGTTTTTT
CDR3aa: CASWRGGELFF

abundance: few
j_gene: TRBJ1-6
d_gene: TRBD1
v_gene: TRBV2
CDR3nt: TGTGCCAGCAGTACAGGGGTAGATTCACCCCTCCACTTT
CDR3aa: CASSTGVDSPLHF

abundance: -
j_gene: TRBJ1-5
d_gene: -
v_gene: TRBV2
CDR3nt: TGTGCCAGCACCCCAGGGTCGAATCAGCCCCAGCATTTT
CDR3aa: CASTPGSNQPQHF

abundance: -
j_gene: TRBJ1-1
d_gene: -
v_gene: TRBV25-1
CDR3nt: TGTGCCAGCAGTGGGAGGAACACTGAAGCTTTCTTT
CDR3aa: CASSGRNTEAFF

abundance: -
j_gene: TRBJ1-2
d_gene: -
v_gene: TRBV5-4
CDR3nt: TGTGCCAGCAGCTCGCTGACAGTCTATGGCTACACCTTC
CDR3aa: CASSSLTVYGYTF

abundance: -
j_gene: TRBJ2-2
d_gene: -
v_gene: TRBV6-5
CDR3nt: TGTGCCAGCAGCCCCTCGGGGCTCGGGGAGCTGTTTTTT
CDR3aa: CASSPSGLGELFF

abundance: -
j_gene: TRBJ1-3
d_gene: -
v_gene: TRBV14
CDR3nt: TGTGCCAGCAGCTCCACACTTTCTGGAAACACCATATATTTT
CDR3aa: CASSSTLSGNTIYF